This T cell receptor (beta chain) was documented in a study of T cell changes during pregnancy in multiple sclerosis. V was pared by 0 bases and J by 3 bases, with 11 bases between. This CDR3 has 15 residues. Germline assignment: CDR1 SGHVS and CDR2 FQNEAQ. The assay was immunoSEQ multiplex PCR, and TCRdb's table has in-frame clones only and misses some. The sample yields about 53,000 clones, nearly 95% seen once. The chain links TRBV7-8 to TRBJ2-5; no definite D call. This specimen consisted of CD4+ T cells from peripheral blood mononuclear cells, obtained in the third trimester of pregnancy. This TCR was sampled from a female donor with multiple sclerosis, enrolled in a pregnancy study. The CDR3 region has the DNA TGTGCCAGCAGCTTAGCGTTTTGGCTAGAAGAGACCCAGTACTTC. Amino acids: CASSLAFWLEETQYF.